This entry features one T cell receptor (beta chain) sequence. The antigen is undetermined. Clones were sequenced by immunoSEQ multiplex PCR, and TCRdb holds only the in-frame ones, with some missing. The table lists roughly 2 million clones, about 95% of them singletons. Germline V CDR1 and CDR2: MNHEY, SVGAGI. CDR3 length equals 14 residues. Deletions cut 2 bases from V and 5 bases from J, with 13 bases between. Only CD45RO-negative cells positively selected for CCR7 counted as naive CD8 cells, so terminally differentiated effector memory CD45RA+ cells were excluded. This entry comes from a study of shared clonotypes between healthy human individuals. Overall study results and limits: In the sorted subsets, rarefaction showed sequencing was incomplete despite large depth.

V and J are TRBV6-5 and TRBJ2-7; D possibly uses TRBD1 or TRBD2 (5 bases each). This TCR came from a man younger than 35 in good health. Sequenced: naive CD8+ T cells sorted from blood. The CDR3: CASSYEGQGNEQYF. The CDR3 nucleotides read TGTGCCAGCAGTTACGAGGGTCAGGGAAACGAGCAGTACTTC.